The clone carrying this TCR beta chain has more than one count but fewer than ten. The antigen remains undetermined. TCRdb re-analysed the reads in MiXCR, keeping a single row per CDR3 protein. The sample lists approximately 910,000 distinct CDR3 sequences; approximately 33% were seen once. The entry originates in a study of T cell repertoires in cytomegalovirus infection. At the level of the study: Recently identified HLA-C-restricted CMV epitopes were among the peptides used. Matching HLA type, along with CMV infection, was indicated by public TCR beta signatures.

Germline lookup yields CDR1 MNHEY and CDR2 SMNVEV (reference sequence). Trimming took 10 bases from V and 5 from J, leaving 11 bases between them. This CDR3 has 11 residues. Study-level findings and limits: Using cumulative public TCR beta family frequency, the authors identified those who carried CMV together with the relevant HLA. Within the response measured ex vivo, HLA-C-restricted CMV-specific TCR beta clonotypes were dominant.

The material was cultured CD8+ T cells from PBMCs, obtained from culture after CMV antigen stimulation. This sequence joins TRBV27 and TRBJ1-1; TRBD1 might be the D (5 bases). The source of this sequence is a human donor in good health (CMV status not recorded). Some clones in this sample may be carry-over from other donors' samples. The chain's CDR3 is CATRRGTEAFF. Here the CDR3 DNA reads TGTGCCACACGGCGGGGGACTGAAGCTTTCTTT.